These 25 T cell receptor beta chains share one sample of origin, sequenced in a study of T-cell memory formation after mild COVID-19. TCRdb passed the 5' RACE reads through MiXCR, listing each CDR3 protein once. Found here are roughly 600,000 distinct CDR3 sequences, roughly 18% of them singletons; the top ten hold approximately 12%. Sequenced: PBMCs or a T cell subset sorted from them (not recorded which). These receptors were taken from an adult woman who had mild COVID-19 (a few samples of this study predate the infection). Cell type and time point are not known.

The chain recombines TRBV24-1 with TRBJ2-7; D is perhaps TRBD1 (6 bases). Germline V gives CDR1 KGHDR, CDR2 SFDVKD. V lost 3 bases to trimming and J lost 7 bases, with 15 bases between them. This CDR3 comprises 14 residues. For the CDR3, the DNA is TGTGCCACCAGTGATATTGGGACACCGAGGGAGCAGTACTTC. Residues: CATSDIGTPREQYF.

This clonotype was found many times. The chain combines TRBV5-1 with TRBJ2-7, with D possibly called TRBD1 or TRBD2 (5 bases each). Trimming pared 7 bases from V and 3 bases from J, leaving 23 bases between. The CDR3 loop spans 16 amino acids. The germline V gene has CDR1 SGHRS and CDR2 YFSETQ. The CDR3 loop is CASLYPGPTSCYEQYF. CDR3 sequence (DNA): TGCGCCAGCCTCTATCCGGGACCGACGAGTTGCTACGAGCAGTACTTC.

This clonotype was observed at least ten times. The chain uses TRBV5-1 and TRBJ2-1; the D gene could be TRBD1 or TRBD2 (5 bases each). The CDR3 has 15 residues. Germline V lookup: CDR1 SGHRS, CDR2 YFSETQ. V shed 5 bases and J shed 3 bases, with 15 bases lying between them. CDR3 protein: CASRAPGTDYNEQFF. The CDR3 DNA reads TGCGCCAGCAGGGCTCCGGGGACCGACTACAATGAGCAGTTCTTC.

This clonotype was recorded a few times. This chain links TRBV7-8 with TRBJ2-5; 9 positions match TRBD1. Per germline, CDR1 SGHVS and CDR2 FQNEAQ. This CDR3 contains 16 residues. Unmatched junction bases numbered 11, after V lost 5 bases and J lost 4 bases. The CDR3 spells CASSTHRTGVRETQYF. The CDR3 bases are TGTGCCAGCAGCACCCACCGGACAGGGGTGAGAGAGACCCAGTACTTC.

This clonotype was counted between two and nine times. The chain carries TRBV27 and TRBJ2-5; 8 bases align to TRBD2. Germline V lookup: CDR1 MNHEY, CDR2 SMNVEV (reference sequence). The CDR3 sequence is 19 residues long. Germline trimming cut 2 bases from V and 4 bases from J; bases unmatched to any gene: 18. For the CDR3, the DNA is TGTGCCAGCAGTTTACTACCATTTGCGGGCGGGGGGTTTGGAGAGACCCAGTACTTC. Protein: CASSLLPFAGGGFGETQYF.

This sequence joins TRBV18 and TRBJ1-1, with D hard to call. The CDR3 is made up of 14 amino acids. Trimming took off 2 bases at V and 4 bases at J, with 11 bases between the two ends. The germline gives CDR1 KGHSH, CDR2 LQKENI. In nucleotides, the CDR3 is TGTGCCAGCTCACCAAAGGAGGGTATCACTGAAGCTTTCTTT. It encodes CASSPKEGITEAFF.

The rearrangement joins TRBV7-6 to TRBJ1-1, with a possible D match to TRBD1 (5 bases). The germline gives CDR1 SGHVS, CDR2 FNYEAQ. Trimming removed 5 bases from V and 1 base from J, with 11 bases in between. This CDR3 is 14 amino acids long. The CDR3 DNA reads TGTGCCAGCAGCCCGGGGGTAAGGAACACTGAAGCTTTCTTT. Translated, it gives CASSPGVRNTEAFF.

In nucleotides, the CDR3 is TGTGCCACCAGCAGAGATAGGCAGCGCCCCAAGACCCAGTACTTC. This codes for CATSRDRQRPKTQYF. The chain combines TRBV15 with TRBJ2-5; D remains ambiguous. The CDR3 runs to 15 residues. Trimming pared 0 bases from V and 6 bases from J, leaving 14 bases between. The germline CDR1 and CDR2 sequences are LNHNV and YYDKDF (reference sequence).

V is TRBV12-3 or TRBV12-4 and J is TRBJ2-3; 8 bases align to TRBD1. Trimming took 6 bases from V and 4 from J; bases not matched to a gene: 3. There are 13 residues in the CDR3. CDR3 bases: TGTGCCAGCAGGCCAGGGGGCGCAGATACGCAGTATTTT. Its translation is CASRPGGADTQYF.

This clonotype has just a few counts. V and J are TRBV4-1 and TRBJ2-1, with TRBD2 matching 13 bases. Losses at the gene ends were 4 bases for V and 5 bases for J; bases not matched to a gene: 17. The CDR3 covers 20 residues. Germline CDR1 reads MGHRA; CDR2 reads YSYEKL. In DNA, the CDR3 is TGCGCCAGCAGCCGTCATTTTGGAGGGACTAGCGGGGTCGGGGACAATGAGCAGTTCTTC. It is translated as CASSRHFGGTSGVGDNEQFF.

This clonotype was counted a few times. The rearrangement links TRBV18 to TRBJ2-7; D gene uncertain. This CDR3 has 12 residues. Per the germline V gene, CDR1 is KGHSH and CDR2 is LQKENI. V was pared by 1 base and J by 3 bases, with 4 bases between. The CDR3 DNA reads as TGTGCCAGCTCACCACGGGTCTACGAGCAGTACTTC. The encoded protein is CASSPRVYEQYF.

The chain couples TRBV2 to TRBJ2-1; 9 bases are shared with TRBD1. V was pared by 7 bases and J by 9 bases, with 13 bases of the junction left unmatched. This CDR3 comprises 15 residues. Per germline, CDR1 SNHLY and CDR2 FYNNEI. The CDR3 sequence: CASNRDREIRGEQFF. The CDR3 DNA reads TGTGCCAGCAACCGGGACAGGGAAATAAGGGGTGAGCAGTTCTTC.

The CDR3 coding sequence is TGCGCCAGCAGCCAGAACCCCAGGGGGAGCACTGAAGCTTTCTTT. This codes for CASSQNPRGSTEAFF. The chain links TRBV4-1 to TRBJ1-1; the match to TRBD1 covers 7 bases. The CDR3 has 15 residues. CDR1 and CDR2 from the germline V gene are MGHRA and YSYEKL. Trimming removed 3 bases from V and 4 bases from J; junction bases left unmatched: 8.

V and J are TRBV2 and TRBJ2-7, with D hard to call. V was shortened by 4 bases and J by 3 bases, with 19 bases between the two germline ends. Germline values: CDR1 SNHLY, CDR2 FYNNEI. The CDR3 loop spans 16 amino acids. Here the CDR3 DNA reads TGTGCCAGCAGTGGGGTGATGATGGGGTTGGACTACGAGCAGTACTTC. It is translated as CASSGVMMGLDYEQYF.

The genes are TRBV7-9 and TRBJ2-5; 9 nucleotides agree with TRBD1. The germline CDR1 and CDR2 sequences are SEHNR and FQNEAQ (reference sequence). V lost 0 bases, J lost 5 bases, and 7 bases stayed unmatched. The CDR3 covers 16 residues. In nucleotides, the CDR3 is TGTGCCAGCAGCTTAGCGATATACAGGGGGCAGGAGACCCAGTACTTC. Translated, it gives CASSLAIYRGQETQYF.

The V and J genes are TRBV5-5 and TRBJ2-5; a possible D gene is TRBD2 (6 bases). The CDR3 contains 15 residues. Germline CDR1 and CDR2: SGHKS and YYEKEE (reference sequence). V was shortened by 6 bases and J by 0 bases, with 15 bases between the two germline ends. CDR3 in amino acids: CASTLRLANQETQYF. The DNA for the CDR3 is TGTGCCAGCACCCTCCGGCTAGCGAACCAAGAGACCCAGTACTTC.

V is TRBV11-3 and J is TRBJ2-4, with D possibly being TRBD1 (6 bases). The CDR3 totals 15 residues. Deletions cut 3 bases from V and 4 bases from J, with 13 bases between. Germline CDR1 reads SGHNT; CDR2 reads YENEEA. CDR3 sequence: CASSLGAPLKNIQYF. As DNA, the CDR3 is TGTGCCAGCAGCTTGGGGGCCCCTCTGAAAAACATTCAGTACTTC.

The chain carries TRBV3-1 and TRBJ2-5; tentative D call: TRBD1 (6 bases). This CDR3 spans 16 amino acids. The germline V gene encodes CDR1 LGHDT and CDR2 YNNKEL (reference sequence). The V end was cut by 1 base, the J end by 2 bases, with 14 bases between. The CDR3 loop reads CASSQGTGYEQETQYF. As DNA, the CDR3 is TGTGCCAGCAGCCAAGGAACAGGGTATGAACAAGAGACCCAGTACTTC.

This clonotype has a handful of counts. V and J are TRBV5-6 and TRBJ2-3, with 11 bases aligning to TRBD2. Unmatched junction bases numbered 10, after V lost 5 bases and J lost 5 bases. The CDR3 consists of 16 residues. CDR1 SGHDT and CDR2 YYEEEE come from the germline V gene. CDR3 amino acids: CASRGGTSGYIDTQYF. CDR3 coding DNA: TGTGCCAGCAGGGGTGGGACTAGCGGATACATAGATACGCAGTATTTT.

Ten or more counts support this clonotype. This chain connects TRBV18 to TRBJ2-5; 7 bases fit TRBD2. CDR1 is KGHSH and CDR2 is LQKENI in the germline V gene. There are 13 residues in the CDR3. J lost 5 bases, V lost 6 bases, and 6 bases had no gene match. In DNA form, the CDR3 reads TGTGCCAGCTCCCACGGGAGGCGCGAGACCCAGTACTTC. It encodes CASSHGRRETQYF.

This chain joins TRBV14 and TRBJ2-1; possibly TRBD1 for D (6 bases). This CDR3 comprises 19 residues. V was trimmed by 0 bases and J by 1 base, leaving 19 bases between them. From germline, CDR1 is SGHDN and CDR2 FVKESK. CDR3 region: CASSQDVSRGPLSYNEQFF. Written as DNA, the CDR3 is TGTGCCAGCAGCCAAGATGTCAGCAGGGGCCCCCTATCCTACAATGAGCAGTTCTTC.

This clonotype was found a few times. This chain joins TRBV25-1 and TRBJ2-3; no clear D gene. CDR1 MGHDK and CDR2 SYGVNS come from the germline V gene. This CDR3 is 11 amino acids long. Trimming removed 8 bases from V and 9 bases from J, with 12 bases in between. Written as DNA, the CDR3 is TGTGCCAGCCTCGGGCCTGGAACGCAGTATTTT. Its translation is CASLGPGTQYF.

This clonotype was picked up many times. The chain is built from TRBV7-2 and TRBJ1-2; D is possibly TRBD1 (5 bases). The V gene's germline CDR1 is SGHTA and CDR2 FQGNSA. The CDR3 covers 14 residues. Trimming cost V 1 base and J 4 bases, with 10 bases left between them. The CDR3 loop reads CASSLGGIPYGYTF. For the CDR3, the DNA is TGTGCCAGCAGCTTAGGGGGGATACCCTATGGCTACACCTTC.

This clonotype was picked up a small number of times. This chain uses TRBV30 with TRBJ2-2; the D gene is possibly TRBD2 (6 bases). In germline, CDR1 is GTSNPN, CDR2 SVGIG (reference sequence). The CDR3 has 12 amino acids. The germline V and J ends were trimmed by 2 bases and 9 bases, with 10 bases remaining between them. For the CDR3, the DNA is TGTGCCTGGAGTCTGGCGGGACGGGAGCTGTTTTTT. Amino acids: CAWSLAGRELFF.

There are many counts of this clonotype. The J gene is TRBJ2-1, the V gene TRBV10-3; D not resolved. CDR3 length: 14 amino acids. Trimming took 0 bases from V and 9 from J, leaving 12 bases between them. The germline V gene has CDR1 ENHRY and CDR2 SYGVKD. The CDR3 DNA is TGTGCCATCAGTGAGTCCCAAGGAACCGGTGAGCAGTTCTTC. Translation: CAISESQGTGEQFF.